These T cell receptor beta chains were read from a single sample in a study of blood T cell repertoires in COVID-19. Assay used: immunoSEQ multiplex PCR; TCRdb lists only in-frame clones, some missing. Here the sample spans 350,000 or so clones, 65% to 90% being singletons. The source material was PBMCs or T cells enriched from blood (not recorded which). Receptor source: a woman aged 40-49 years with acute COVID-19. The CDR3 runs from the conserved cysteine through the conserved F or W. The D gene is left open where the match is weak. Clone size is not always given. Where it is, it says once, few, many or a class for expanded clones.

>TRBV3-1/TRBV3-2|.|.|TRBJ2-7
CASSHPGRSYEQYF
TGTGCCAGCAGCCACCCCGGTCGTTCCTACGAGCAGTACTTC
>TRBV2|few|TRBD1|TRBJ2-2
CASMGQMNTGELFF
TGTGCCAGCATGGGACAGATGAACACCGGGGAGCTGTTTTTT
>TRBV9|.|.|TRBJ1-2
CASEGLAGGYTF
TGTGCCAGCGAGGGGCTAGCGGGTGGCTACACCTTC
>TRBV11-3|.|TRBD1|TRBJ1-1
CASSFGQGKNTEAFF
TGTGCCAGCAGCTTCGGACAGGGGAAGAACACTGAAGCTTTCTTT
>TRBV5-1|.|TRBD1|TRBJ2-2
CASSLDERRGQGNTGELFF
TGCGCCAGCAGCTTGGACGAAAGGCGGGGACAGGGAAACACCGGGGAGCTGTTTTTT
>TRBV9|.|.|TRBJ1-3
CASSTQPGFGGNTIYF
TGTGCCAGCAGCACTCAACCGGGGTTTGGAGGAAACACCATATATTTT
>TRBV2|.|.|TRBJ2-4
CASRQFDGGAKNIQYF
TGTGCCAGCAGACAATTCGACGGGGGAGCCAAAAACATTCAGTACTTC
>TRBV7-9|.|TRBD2|TRBJ2-7
CASSSKIAGRSGSEQYF
TGTGCCAGCAGCTCAAAAATAGCGGGTCGTAGTGGGTCGGAGCAGTACTTC
>TRBV3-1/TRBV3-2|.|TRBD1|TRBJ1-3
CASSRLGQGHLAGNTIYF
TGTGCCAGCAGTCGCCTGGGACAGGGGCATCTCGCGGGAAACACCATATATTTT
>TRBV6-5|few|.|TRBJ2-7
CASRMGLATEQYF
TGTGCCAGCAGGATGGGACTTGCCACCGAGCAGTACTTC